These T cell receptor beta chains were read from a single sample in a study of radiation and T cells in renal cell carcinoma. Sequenced by immunoSEQ multiplex PCR; TCRdb stores in-frame clones only, minus some. The sample consists of about 120,000 clones, roughly four fifths of them appearing once. This material consisted of blood, taken from a patient whose treatment included radiotherapy and nephrectomy. These receptors were collected from a man in his fifties with renal cell carcinoma. Both conserved end residues are part of each CDR3. D genes are given only for firm matches. Size values are once, few and many counts, or a class for expanded clones, and some rows have none.

>once|-|TRBV7-8|TRBJ2-5
CASSQTMRETQYF
TGTGCCAGCAGCCAGACAATGAGGGAGACCCAGTACTTC
>-|-|TRBV11-3|TRBJ2-2
CASSSSRWGGPGNTGELFF
TGTGCCAGCAGCTCTTCAAGATGGGGGGGCCCAGGGAACACCGGGGAGCTGTTTTTT
>-|-|TRBV28|TRBJ1-3
CASSGAAELERYTIYF
TGTGCCAGCAGTGGCGCAGCAGAGTTGGAGCGCTACACCATATATTTT
>-|-|TRBV9|TRBJ1-4
CASSQIGEKLFF
TGTGCCAGCAGCCAAATCGGTGAAAAACTGTTTTTT
>-|TRBD1|TRBV19|TRBJ1-1
CASSAGQKNTEAFF
TGTGCCAGTAGTGCGGGACAGAAGAACACTGAAGCTTTCTTT
>-|-|TRBV2|TRBJ2-6
CASSEFGRVDSGANVLTF
TGTGCCAGCAGTGAATTTGGCAGGGTTGACTCTGGGGCCAACGTCCTGACTTTC
>once|-|TRBV2|TRBJ2-7
CASRKNDGLSYEQYF
TGTGCCAGCCGCAAAAATGACGGACTCAGCTACGAGCAGTACTTC
>-|TRBD2|TRBV7-2|TRBJ2-5
CASSLAGSGGETQYF
TGTGCCAGCAGCTTAGCGGGTAGCGGGGGGGAGACCCAGTACTTC
>-|TRBD1|TRBV7-2|TRBJ1-2
CASSRNTGDYGYTF
TGTGCCAGCAGCCGCAATACAGGGGACTATGGCTACACCTTC
>-|TRBD1|TRBV9|TRBJ2-2
CASSAPTGGGPNTGELFF
TGTGCCAGCAGCGCCCCGACAGGGGGCGGACCGAACACCGGGGAGCTGTTTTTT
>once|TRBD1|TRBV7-9|TRBJ1-3
CASSPGQSAIDTIYF
TGTGCCAGCAGCCCGGGACAGTCAGCGATTGACACCATATATTTT
>-|TRBD1|TRBV4-1|TRBJ2-7
CASSQDFLGRGWESYEQYF
TGCGCCAGCAGCCAAGATTTCCTCGGCAGGGGGTGGGAATCCTACGAGCAGTACTTC
>-|-|TRBV11-2|TRBJ2-5
CASSLSSETQYF
TGTGCCAGCAGCTTAAGTAGTGAGACCCAGTACTTC